The entry that follows covers one TCR beta chain sequence. This specimen comes from a study of blood T cell repertoires in COVID-19. Germline loops: CDR1 SGHRS, CDR2 YFSETQ. V dropped 1 base and J dropped 0 bases, with 14 bases sitting between them. The CDR3 length is 17 residues. The data were produced by immunoSEQ multiplex PCR, yet TCRdb's version contains in-frame clones alone and is incomplete. The data hold 250,000 to 350,000 clones, with 86% observed a single time. This rearrangement joins TRBV5-1 to TRBJ2-1; perhaps TRBD2 as D (6 bases). The receptor comes from a woman aged 25 to 39 with active or convalescent COVID-19. Input material: peripheral blood. CDR3: CASSLRSGVSSYNEQFF. CDR3 nucleotides: TGCGCCAGCAGCTTGAGGTCGGGGGTGAGCTCCTACAATGAGCAGTTCTTC.